The 27 T cell receptor beta chains presented below share a single source sample, sequenced in a study of T cells in Graves' hyperthyroidism and ophthalmopathy. TCR beta CDR3 regions were amplified from RNA transcripts. Using the HTBI primer set, a first-round RT-PCR was run on the TCR CDR3. One entry per CDR3 protein results from TCRdb running MiXCR on the multiplex PCR reads. This sample has around 450,000 distinct CDR3 sequences, with around 15% found just once. Source material: blood. The receptor set was obtained from a woman younger than 35 with Graves' hyperthyroidism.

Ten or more counts support this clonotype. This chain connects TRBV3-1 to TRBJ2-3; D is undetermined. Per the germline V gene, CDR1 is LGHDT and CDR2 is YNNKEL (reference sequence). The V and J ends lost 4 bases and 6 bases respectively, with 14 bases between them. The CDR3 has 14 amino acids. CDR3 nucleotide sequence: TGTGCCAGCAGCCCTGTGACGACCTCCGATACGCAGTATTTT. Residues: CASSPVTTSDTQYF.

This clonotype was detected a few times. V gene TRBV5-6 combines with J gene TRBJ2-5; weak D call: TRBD2 (5 bases). This CDR3 spans 12 amino acids. V lost 6 bases to trimming and J lost 6 bases, with 12 bases between them. Germline CDR1 SGHDT, CDR2 YYEEEE. The CDR3 nucleotides read TGTGCCAGCACCCGATTCGGGAAGACCCAGTACTTC. Translating it yields CASTRFGKTQYF.

This clonotype was recorded many times. The rearrangement joins TRBV5-1 to TRBJ2-5; 8 nucleotides agree with TRBD2. CDR1 SGHRS and CDR2 YFSETQ come from the germline V gene. The CDR3 sequence is 15 residues long. V lost 0 bases, J lost 3 bases, and 4 bases stayed unmatched. In DNA form, the CDR3 reads TGCGCCAGCAGCTTGGTTACTAGCGGTGAAGAGACCCAGTACTTC. Translation: CASSLVTSGEETQYF. Drawing the rest from reference TRBV5-1 and TRBJ2-5, the complete variable domain is KAGVTQTPRYLIKTRGQQVTLSCSPISGHRSVSWYQQTPGQGLQFLFEYFSETQRNKGNFPGRFSGRQFSNSRSEMNVSTLELGDSALYLCASSLVTSGEETQYFGPGTRLLVL.

Concerning this clonotype itself: A much more abundant neighbour one base away suggests this may be a read error. This chain uses TRBV9 with TRBJ1-1; D may be TRBD1 (5 bases). Trimming removed 0 bases from V and 1 base from J, with 10 bases in between. The CDR3 contains 15 residues. Germline V gene sequence: CDR1 SGDLS, CDR2 YYNGEE. The DNA of the CDR3 is TGTGCCAGCAGCGTAGGAGGCAGGGCGAACACTGAAGCTTTCTTT. Its protein product is CASSVGGRANTEAFF.

This clonotype appeared once. V gene TRBV28 combines with J gene TRBJ2-3, with TRBD2 identical over 13 bases. Trimming removed 3 bases from V and 0 bases from J; junction bases left unmatched: 3. The CDR3 is made up of 17 amino acids. Germline V gives CDR1 MDHEN, CDR2 SYDVKM. Written as DNA, the CDR3 is TGTGCCAGCAGTTTCGGGACTAGCGGGACCAGCACAGATACGCAGTATTTT. Translation gives CASSFGTSGTSTDTQYF.

This clonotype was recorded many times. The chain has TRBV28 and TRBJ1-1; possible D gene TRBD1, 6 bases. V gave up 5 bases and J gave up 2 bases, with 15 bases separating them. Looked up from germline, CDR1 is MDHEN and CDR2 is SYDVKM. The CDR3 is 15 amino acids. CDR3 amino acids: CASSPGHLKNTEAFF. Here the CDR3 DNA reads TGTGCCAGCAGTCCGGGACACTTAAAAAACACTGAAGCTTTCTTT. The complete variable domain, with remaining parts taken from reference TRBV28 and TRBJ1-1, reads DVKVTQSSRYLVKRTGEKVFLECVQDMDHENMFWYRQDPGLGLRLIYFSYDVKMKEKGDIPEGYSVSREKKERFSLILESASTNQTSMYLCASSPGHLKNTEAFFGQGTRLTVV.

This clonotype was seen ten or more times. This chain uses TRBV11-2 with TRBJ2-5; D is unresolved. Germline V lookup: CDR1 SGHAT, CDR2 FQNNGV. Trimming shortened V by 5 bases and J by 5 bases, and 15 bases separated the two germline ends. The CDR3 length is 14 residues. CDR3 nucleotides: TGTGCCAGCAGCCCACTCATCGCCAGGGAGACCCAGTACTTC. Protein product: CASSPLIARETQYF.

There are a few counts of this clonotype. CDR3 sequence: CSARVPASGDTGELFF. The CDR3 region has the DNA TGCAGTGCTAGAGTCCCGGCTAGCGGAGACACCGGGGAGCTGTTTTTT. This chain links TRBV20-1 with TRBJ2-2, with 7 bases matching TRBD2. Germline assignment: CDR1 DFQATT and CDR2 SNEGSKA (reference sequence). This CDR3 spans 16 amino acids. With 1 base clipped from V and 3 bases from J, the junction kept 8 bases outside the gene matches.

Notes on this clonotype: Being one base from a much bigger clone, this may be a read error. The chain uses TRBV28 and TRBJ1-3; D possibly corresponds to TRBD1 (6 bases). Germline loops: CDR1 MDHEN, CDR2 SYDVKM. The CDR3 loop spans 16 amino acids. In nucleotides, the CDR3 is TGTGCCAGCAGCAGGTTTCAGGGGATCTCTGTAAACACCATATATTTT. This sequence encodes CASSRFQGISVNTIYF.

This clonotype was observed a few times. The chain couples TRBV30 to TRBJ2-7, with TRBD1 matching over 8 bases. Germline-derived CDR1 and CDR2 are GTSNPN and SVGIG (reference sequence). The CDR3 consists of 12 residues. With V trimmed by 5 bases and J by 5 bases, 5 bases remained unmatched. The CDR3, as DNA: TGTGCCTGGGGGACAGGTACCCACGAGCAGTACTTC. This gives the protein CAWGTGTHEQYF.

This clonotype showed up many times. The chain links TRBV19 to TRBJ2-4; weak D call: TRBD1 (6 bases). The CDR3 totals 15 residues. The germline V and J ends were trimmed by 5 bases and 5 bases, with 16 bases remaining between them. The germline gives CDR1 LNHDA, CDR2 SQIVND (reference sequence). CDR3 in amino acids: CASSWDTRPQNIQYF. The CDR3 DNA sequence: TGTGCCAGTAGTTGGGACACCAGACCCCAAAACATTCAGTACTTC.

The rearrangement uses TRBV6-2 or TRBV6-3 and TRBJ2-1; 9 nucleotides align to TRBD1. V shed 6 bases and J 8 bases; nucleotides not matched to a gene: 14. CDR3 length: 16 residues. The germline CDR1 and CDR2 sequences are MNHEY and SVGEGT. CDR3 sequence reads: CASRDNRDRVGDEQFF. The DNA for the CDR3 is TGTGCCAGCAGAGATAACCGGGACAGGGTAGGCGATGAGCAGTTCTTC.

The J gene is TRBJ2-7, the V gene TRBV20-1, with 8 bases that match TRBD2. CDR3 size: 13 residues. CDR1 is DFQATT and CDR2 is SNEGSKA in the germline V gene (reference sequence). V lost 1 base and J lost 10; bases outside the gene matches: 9. DNA for the CDR3: TGCAGTGCTAGAGGGGGAGCGGGAGTTCCTCAGTACTTC. This gives the protein CSARGGAGVPQYF.

The chain employs TRBV29-1 and TRBJ2-2; TRBD1 agrees at 12 bases. Germline CDR1 reads SQVTM; CDR2 reads ANQGSEA. The CDR3 is 15 residues long. The V segment lost 1 base and the J segment 6 bases; nucleotides outside the gene matches: 3. The CDR3 protein is CSVEGWDRGPGELFF. The DNA of the CDR3 is TGCAGCGTTGAAGGGTGGGACAGGGGGCCCGGGGAGCTGTTTTTT.

This clonotype was counted at least ten times. The chain carries TRBV6-1 and TRBJ1-1; D might be TRBD1 (6 bases). CDR3 size: 15 residues. Germline CDR1 MNHNS, CDR2 SASEGT. Trimming left V 4 bases short and J 1 base short, with 13 bases between. This chain's CDR3 is CASSGRAGENTEAFF. The DNA for the CDR3 is TGTGCCAGCAGTGGCCGTGCAGGGGAGAACACTGAAGCTTTCTTT.

This clonotype showed up just a few times. The J gene is TRBJ1-5, the V gene TRBV19; 12 bases are shared with TRBD1. There are 18 residues in the CDR3. Germline CDR1 is LNHDA and CDR2 is SQIVND (reference sequence). Trimming cost V 4 bases and J 6 bases; bases outside gene matches: 13. CDR3 coding DNA: TGTGCCAGTAGTAGTCATCCCGGGACAGGGGGCAGGGCTCAGCCCCAGCATTTT. It codes for CASSSHPGTGGRAQPQHF.

This clonotype has only a few counts. V is TRBV7-9 and J is TRBJ1-2; no definite D call. Per germline, CDR1 SEHNR and CDR2 FQNEAQ (reference sequence). V dropped 3 bases and J dropped 9 bases, with 20 bases sitting between them. The CDR3 is 15 amino acids. For the CDR3, the DNA is TGTGCCAGCAGCTTGTCCCCCTCGACGACGGAGAGCTACACCTTC. Translation: CASSLSPSTTESYTF.

This clonotype was seen ten or more times. The chain carries TRBV2 and TRBJ2-7; 7 bases match TRBD2. Germline V lookup: CDR1 SNHLY, CDR2 FYNNEI. CDR3 size: 14 residues. V trimming: 4 bases; J trimming: 5 bases; junction bases outside the gene matches: 8. The CDR3 loop is CASSALAAVHEQYF. The CDR3 DNA sequence: TGTGCCAGCAGTGCGCTAGCGGCAGTCCACGAGCAGTACTTC.

This clonotype occurred many times. This sequence joins TRBV6-1 and TRBJ1-5, with a weak D call TRBD1 (5 bases). Trimming left V 6 bases short and J 5 bases short, with 11 bases between. The CDR3 runs 13 residues. Germline CDR1 reads MNHNS; CDR2 reads SASEGT. CDR3 residues: CASSSGGHQPQHF. CDR3 DNA: TGTGCCAGCAGCTCCGGGGGACATCAGCCCCAGCATTTT.

The sample holds many counts of this clonotype. As DNA, the CDR3 is TGTGCCAGCAGCTTAACGCCGGACAGGGGGGACCCTACGCAGTATTTT. Encoded protein: CASSLTPDRGDPTQYF. The chain uses TRBV7-9 and TRBJ2-3; 10 positions agree with TRBD1. The CDR3 contains 16 residues. Germline V gives CDR1 SEHNR, CDR2 FQNEAQ (reference sequence). V lost 2 bases to trimming and J lost 8 bases; unmatched junction nucleotides: 10.

Notes on this clonotype: The junction differs from germline at one of its ends, possibly a read error. The chain couples TRBV7-6 to TRBJ1-4; D is perhaps TRBD1 (6 bases). This CDR3 is built from 15 residues. Looked up from germline, CDR1 is SGHVS and CDR2 is FNYEAQ. This chain's CDR3 is CASSLAGETNERLFF. CDR3 nucleotide sequence: TGTGCCAGCAGCCTCGCAGGGGAAACTAATGAAAGACTGTTTTTT.

The sample holds many counts of this clonotype. The J gene is TRBJ2-3, the V gene TRBV4-1, with 9 bases identical to TRBD1. With 0 bases clipped from V and 5 bases from J, the junction kept 6 bases outside the gene matches. The CDR3 extends over 16 amino acids. Germline values: CDR1 MGHRA, CDR2 YSYEKL. Here the CDR3 DNA reads TGCGCCAGCAGCCAAGATAACAGGGGGCTTCAAGATACGCAGTATTTT. Amino acids: CASSQDNRGLQDTQYF.

This clonotype was picked up many times. V gene TRBV6-1 combines with J gene TRBJ2-1, with 7 bases matching TRBD2. V trimming: 5 bases; J trimming: 5 bases; junction bases outside the gene matches: 9. The length of the CDR3 is 15 residues. Per germline, CDR1 MNHNS and CDR2 SASEGT. DNA for the CDR3: TGTGCCAGCAGTTCCCCCGCTAGCGGCAACAATGAGCAGTTCTTC. Its translation: CASSSPASGNNEQFF.

This clonotype appeared a few times. The CDR3 DNA is TGTGCCAGCAGCCTCCTCTCGGGAGGGAACGGGGAGCTGTTTTTT. Amino acids: CASSLLSGGNGELFF. The V and J genes are TRBV7-9 and TRBJ2-2; 8 bases match TRBD2. V was clipped by 5 bases and J by 7 bases; unmatched bases: 9. The CDR3 has 15 residues. Germline lookup yields CDR1 SEHNR and CDR2 FQNEAQ (reference sequence).

The rearrangement uses TRBV4-2 and TRBJ1-5, with D hard to call. CDR3 length: 15 residues. Between the trimmed V and J ends, which lost 1 base and 0 bases, there was a span of 7 bases. Looked up from germline, CDR1 is LGHNA and CDR2 is YNFKEQ. CDR3 in amino acids: CASSQGVGSNQPQHF. CDR3 DNA sequence: TGTGCCAGCAGCCAAGGGGTGGGTAGCAATCAGCCCCAGCATTTT.

Notes on this clonotype: This may come from a read error, since a much larger clone is one base off. The V and J genes are TRBV14 and TRBJ2-5, with 14 bases identical to TRBD2. Germline CDR1 SGHDN, CDR2 FVKESK. The CDR3 has 15 residues. Here the CDR3 DNA reads TGTGTCAGCAGCCAAGGGACTAGCGGGAGAGAGACCCAGTACTTC. This codes for CVSSQGTSGRETQYF.

This clonotype was observed a few times. The chain joins TRBV9 to TRBJ2-2; D may be TRBD2 (6 bases). The CDR3 covers 15 residues. Germline-derived CDR1 and CDR2 are SGDLS and YYNGEE. Trimming removed 2 bases from V and 8 bases from J, with 16 bases in between. CDR3 amino acids: CASSVSGVGMGELFF. CDR3 DNA sequence: TGTGCCAGCAGCGTTAGCGGAGTGGGCATGGGGGAGCTGTTTTTT. Full variable domain (rest looked up from reference TRBV9 and TRBJ2-2): DSGVTQTPKHLITATGQRVTLRCSPRSGDLSVYWYQQSLDQGLQFLIQYYNGEERAKGNILERFSAQQFPDLHSELNLSSLELGDSALYFCASSVSGVGMGELFFGEGSRLTVL.